Following are 5 T cell receptor beta chains from one sample sequenced in a study of shared clonotypes between healthy human individuals. Assay used: immunoSEQ multiplex PCR; TCRdb lists only in-frame clones, some missing. Among hundreds of thousands of clones, 95% to 96% were seen once, and the ten largest hold about 0.12%. Terminally differentiated effector memory CD45RA+ cells were excluded by CCR7 positive selection of CD45RO-negative cells. Sequenced input: naive CD8+ T cells sorted from blood. The receptor set was obtained from a woman in her thirties in good health.

This chain links TRBV7-9 with TRBJ2-7; tentative D call: TRBD2 (6 bases). Trimming took 1 base from V and 4 from J, leaving 8 bases between them. The CDR3 totals 13 residues. Germline V gene sequence: CDR1 SEHNR, CDR2 FQNEAQ (reference sequence). CDR3 protein: CASSLVAGYEQYF. CDR3 nucleotides: TGTGCCAGCAGCTTAGTGGCGGGGTACGAGCAGTACTTC.

The rearrangement uses TRBV5-1 and TRBJ1-2, with 7 nucleotides matching TRBD1. Germline assignment: CDR1 SGHRS and CDR2 YFSETQ. The CDR3 is made up of 17 amino acids. V lost 0 bases to trimming and J lost 4 bases; unmatched junction nucleotides: 12. CDR3 region: CASSLAAGRGDVYGYTF. As DNA, the CDR3 is TGCGCCAGCAGCTTGGCGGCGGGCAGGGGGGACGTCTATGGCTACACCTTC.

The genes are TRBV7-6 and TRBJ1-3; tentative D call: TRBD1 (6 bases). The V and J ends lost 2 bases and 3 bases respectively, with 17 bases between them. This CDR3 spans 17 amino acids. Germline CDR1 SGHVS, CDR2 FNYEAQ. This CDR3 is CASSLSPQGTGGNTIYF. In DNA, the CDR3 is TGTGCCAGCAGCTTATCTCCTCAGGGGACGGGTGGAAACACCATATATTTT.

V and J are TRBV27 and TRBJ2-2; D is ambiguous. Between the trimmed V and J ends, which lost 5 bases and 7 bases, there was a span of 8 bases. Per germline, CDR1 MNHEY and CDR2 SMNVEV (reference sequence). The length of the CDR3 is 12 residues. The CDR3 nucleotides are TGTGCCAGCAGTGTCTCTGGCGGGGAGCTGTTTTTT. Translation gives CASSVSGGELFF.

The chain recombines TRBV6-1 with TRBJ2-1; 7 bases are shared with TRBD1. The CDR3 is 16 amino acids. The germline gives CDR1 MNHNS, CDR2 SASEGT. The ends lost 1 base at V and 5 bases at J; junction bases unmatched: 8. Here the CDR3 DNA reads TGTGCCAGCAGTGAAGGGATCAGGGGGTTTAACAATGAGCAGTTCTTC. Translated: CASSEGIRGFNNEQFF.